Described below is a single T cell receptor beta chain sequence and its context. Antigen specificity is unknown. The data stem from a study of CD8+CD57+ T cells in acquired aplastic anemia. Study findings and constraints: Sharing between patients and controls was observed for about 27 CD8+ CDR3 sequences.

Using genomic DNA as the template, TCR beta VDJ and CDR3 profiling was carried out. MiXCR, applied by TCRdb to the reads, yields one record per CDR3 protein. The data contain under 200,000 distinct CDR3 sequences, just under 65% of them singletons. The CDR3 sequence is 17 residues long. V lost 2 bases to trimming and J lost 0 bases; unmatched junction nucleotides: 7. CDR1 is SGHTA and CDR2 is FQGNSA in the germline V gene. The sequenced sample consisted of sorted CD4+, CD8+, or CD8+CD57+ T cells (not recorded which) from PBMCs. The clonotype was recovered from a human donor in good health. The chain combines TRBV7-2 with TRBJ2-5; 9 nucleotides align to TRBD2. The CDR3, as DNA: TGTGCCAGCAGCTTACAAGCGGGGGGACACAACCAAGAGACCCAGTACTTC. Protein product: CASSLQAGGHNQETQYF.